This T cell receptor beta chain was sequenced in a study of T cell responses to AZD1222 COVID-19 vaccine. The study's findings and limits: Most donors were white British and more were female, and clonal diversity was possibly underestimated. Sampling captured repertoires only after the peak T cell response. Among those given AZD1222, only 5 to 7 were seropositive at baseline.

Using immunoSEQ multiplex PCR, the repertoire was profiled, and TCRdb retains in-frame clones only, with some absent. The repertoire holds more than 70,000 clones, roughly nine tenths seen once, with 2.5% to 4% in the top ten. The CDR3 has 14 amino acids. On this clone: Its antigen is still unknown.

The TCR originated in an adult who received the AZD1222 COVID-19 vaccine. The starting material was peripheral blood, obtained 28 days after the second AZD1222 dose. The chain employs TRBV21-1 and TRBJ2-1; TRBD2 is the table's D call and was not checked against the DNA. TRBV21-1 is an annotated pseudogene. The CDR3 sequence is CASSKVDGGNEQFF. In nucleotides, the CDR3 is TGTGCCAGCAGCAAAGTAGACGGGGGCAATGAGCAGTTCTTC.